The 29 T cell receptor beta chains presented below share a single source sample, sequenced in a study of shared clonotypes between healthy human individuals. The protocol was immunoSEQ multiplex PCR, while the TCRdb copy is restricted to in-frame clones and leaves out a portion. Seen here are 2.3 million or so clones, more than 85% observed once, and the top ten hold about 0.41%. Sample: naive CD4+ T cells from PBMCs. Described subset: CD45RA+ positively selected. All receptors derive from a man between 18 and 29 years old in good health. Some clones in this sample may be carry-over from other donors' samples.

CDR3 DNA sequence: TGCGCCAGCAGCCAAGCTGACAGGGACGGAGAAAAACTGTTTTTT. Protein product: CASSQADRDGEKLFF. This sequence joins TRBV4-3 and TRBJ1-4; 7 bases are shared with TRBD1. Germline CDR1 and CDR2: LGHNA and YSLEER. J gave up 8 bases and V 1 base, and 7 bases lay outside the gene matches. The CDR3 extends over 15 amino acids.

The chain recombines TRBV7-9 with TRBJ2-7; the match to TRBD1 covers 9 bases. This CDR3 is 14 amino acids long. The germline V gene has CDR1 SEHNR and CDR2 FQNEAQ (reference sequence). V lost 3 bases, J lost 3 bases, and 3 bases stayed unmatched. CDR3 region: CASSFWDRDYEQYF. The CDR3 DNA sequence: TGTGCCAGCAGCTTTTGGGACAGGGACTACGAGCAGTACTTC.

This sequence joins TRBV10-3 and TRBJ1-5; D is ambiguous. The germline V gene has CDR1 ENHRY and CDR2 SYGVKD. Trimming left V 6 bases short and J 7 bases short, with 25 bases between. CDR3 size: 17 residues. CDR3 sequence: CAISETRVRGLRQPQHF. Written as DNA, the CDR3 is TGTGCCATCAGCGAAACTCGAGTTAGAGGATTGAGACAGCCCCAGCATTTT.

The chain employs TRBV25-1 and TRBJ2-2, with D tentatively TRBD1 (5 bases). The CDR3 is 16 residues long. Germline V gene data show CDR1 as MGHDK and CDR2 as SYGVNS. Between the trimmed V and J ends, which lost 2 bases and 5 bases, there was a span of 15 bases. The CDR3 region is CASSEIGRVETGELFF. CDR3 nucleotides: TGTGCCAGCAGTGAAATCGGCAGGGTGGAAACCGGGGAGCTGTTTTTT.

The J gene is TRBJ2-7, the V gene TRBV4-3; D may be TRBD1 or TRBD2 (5 bases each). V lost 3 bases and J 6 bases, leaving 12 bases between the germline ends. The CDR3 consists of 13 residues. CDR1 and CDR2 (germline): LGHNA, YSLEER. CDR3: CASSQGTLGEQYF. CDR3 nucleotides: TGCGCCAGCAGCCAGGGGACGTTAGGCGAGCAGTACTTC.

J is TRBJ1-3 and V is TRBV7-8; D gene uncertain. Germline V gene lookup returns CDR1 SGHVS and CDR2 FQNEAQ. The CDR3 has 15 residues. Trimming left V 0 bases short and J 4 bases short, with 10 bases between. The CDR3 region has the DNA TGTGCCAGCAGCTTAGCTTTGGCCTTGGGAAACACCATATATTTT. Its protein is CASSLALALGNTIYF.

Only one count was recorded for this clone. The chain links TRBV6-1 to TRBJ1-4, with D possibly TRBD1 on 6 matching bases. The germline gives CDR1 MNHNS, CDR2 SASEGT. Trimming cost V 5 bases and J 6 bases, with 13 bases left between them. This CDR3 comprises 14 residues. The CDR3 is CASSTGQTDEKLFF. DNA of the CDR3: TGTGCCAGCAGTACCGGACAGACAGATGAAAAACTGTTTTTT.

The chain recombines TRBV10-2 with TRBJ2-3, with D perhaps TRBD1 or TRBD2 (5 bases each). Trimming pared 11 bases from V and 0 bases from J, leaving 18 bases between. Germline V gene sequence: CDR1 WSHSY, CDR2 SAAADI. CDR3 length: 15 amino acids. CDR3 sequence (DNA): TGCGCCTCAAGGGGAGTCGCCCCAAGCACAGATACGCAGTATTTT. This codes for CASRGVAPSTDTQYF.

The chain has TRBV4-2 and TRBJ2-5, with 7 nucleotides matching TRBD2. The V gene end was trimmed by 1 base and the J gene end by 4 bases; junction bases not matched to a gene: 9. Germline CDR1 is LGHNA and CDR2 is YNFKEQ. The CDR3 is made up of 16 amino acids. The CDR3 protein is CASSQGRGGSSETQYF. In nucleotides, the CDR3 is TGTGCCAGCAGCCAAGGGCGCGGCGGGAGTTCAGAGACCCAGTACTTC.

The V and J genes are TRBV9 and TRBJ1-5; no clear D. Trimming cost V 0 bases and J 4 bases, with 8 bases left between them. Looked up from germline, CDR1 is SGDLS and CDR2 is YYNGEE. The CDR3 is 14 residues long. Here the CDR3 reads CASSVGWENQPQHF. Written as DNA, the CDR3 is TGTGCCAGCAGCGTAGGGTGGGAGAATCAGCCCCAGCATTTT.

The J gene is TRBJ2-7, the V gene TRBV7-8; D gene ambiguous. V lost 7 bases, J lost 2 bases, and 12 bases lay in between. This CDR3 region has 13 residues. The V gene's germline CDR1 is SGHVS and CDR2 FQNEAQ. CDR3 sequence reads: CASKPFLAYEQYF. CDR3 in DNA: TGTGCCAGCAAACCGTTTCTAGCCTACGAGCAGTACTTC.

The rearrangement links TRBV5-1 to TRBJ2-3; 7 positions agree with TRBD2. Germline CDR1 is SGHRS and CDR2 is YFSETQ. The ends lost 0 bases at V and 5 bases at J; junction bases unmatched: 3. CDR3 length: 14 amino acids. CDR3 coding DNA: TGCGCCAGCAGCTTGGGCGGGAGAGGAGATACGCAGTATTTT. Protein sequence: CASSLGGRGDTQYF.

The gene calls are TRBV7-6 and TRBJ2-7; maybe TRBD1 (5 bases). The CDR3 totals 13 residues. Per the germline V gene, CDR1 is SGHVS and CDR2 is FNYEAQ. V lost 3 bases and J 3 bases, leaving 9 bases between the germline ends. The CDR3 region has the DNA TGTGCCAGCAGCTTGACAAGGGGCTACGAGCAGTACTTC. This codes for CASSLTRGYEQYF.

V and J are TRBV29-1 and TRBJ2-2, with D maybe TRBD2 (6 bases). Germline V CDR1 and CDR2: SQVTM, ANQGSEA. With 5 bases removed from V and 4 bases from J, the gap between germline ends came to 23 bases. This CDR3 comprises 17 residues. CDR3 in DNA: TGCAGCGTTTCCTTTGGGAGGATAAGGTCTGGCACCGGGGAGCTGTTTTTT. The encoded protein is CSVSFGRIRSGTGELFF.

The CDR3 protein is CASSLSWSLSTDTQYF. The CDR3, as DNA: TGTGCCAGCTCTCTTAGTTGGTCCTTGAGCACAGATACGCAGTATTTT. J is TRBJ2-3 and V is TRBV18; D is undetermined. CDR1 is KGHSH, CDR2 LQKENI, per germline. V shed 6 bases and J shed 0 bases, with 16 bases lying between them. This CDR3 is 16 amino acids long.

The CDR3 protein is CASSFVVGGKNEQYF. As DNA, the CDR3 is TGTGCCAGCAGCTTTGTGGTTGGCGGGAAGAACGAGCAGTACTTC. V gene TRBV5-4 combines with J gene TRBJ2-7, with a weak D call TRBD2 (6 bases). Trimming took off 2 bases at V and 5 bases at J, with 17 bases between the two ends. The CDR3 has 15 residues. Germline-derived CDR1 and CDR2 are SGHNT and YYREEE (reference sequence).

The chain employs TRBV6-6 and TRBJ2-2; TRBD1 is a possible D gene (6 bases). The CDR3 sequence is 15 residues long. From germline, CDR1 is MNHNY and CDR2 SVGAGI (reference sequence). Deletions cut 2 bases from V and 4 bases from J, with 11 bases between. The CDR3 DNA is TGTGCCAGCAGTTACCCCCGACAGGCCACCGGGGAGCTGTTTTTT. Its translation is CASSYPRQATGELFF.

The chain joins TRBV18 to TRBJ1-1, with a weak D call TRBD1 (5 bases). This CDR3 is built from 12 residues. V dropped 6 bases and J dropped 4 bases, with 9 bases sitting between them. Germline V gene lookup returns CDR1 KGHSH and CDR2 LQKENI. CDR3 protein: CASSTTVTEAFF. The CDR3 DNA is TGTGCCAGCTCGACGACAGTCACTGAAGCTTTCTTT.

The chain carries TRBV2 and TRBJ1-5; a possible D gene is TRBD1 (5 bases). V was pared by 4 bases and J by 7 bases, with 17 bases between. CDR3 length: 15 residues. Germline CDR1 and CDR2: SNHLY and FYNNEI. In nucleotides, the CDR3 is TGTGCCAGCAGTGCACGGGGCGACGCAGGCCAGCCCCAGCATTTT. Residues: CASSARGDAGQPQHF.

V usage is TRBV28 and J usage is TRBJ1-5, with D maybe TRBD1 (5 bases). Germline V lookup: CDR1 MDHEN, CDR2 SYDVKM. This CDR3 has 13 residues. V was cut by 4 bases and J by 6 bases, with 10 bases left in between. The CDR3 region is CASSSVQGQPQHF. CDR3 coding DNA: TGTGCCAGCAGTTCCGTTCAGGGTCAGCCCCAGCATTTT.

V gene TRBV12-5 combines with J gene TRBJ2-2, with 7 bases fitting TRBD2. V lost 3 bases and J lost 4; bases outside the gene matches: 11. Germline V CDR1 and CDR2: LGHNT, FRNRAP. CDR3 size: 17 residues. The DNA of the CDR3 is TGTGCTAGTGGTTTTCTCCGCCTAGCGGACGGCACCGGGGAGCTGTTTTTT. Protein product: CASGFLRLADGTGELFF.

The J gene is TRBJ1-2, the V gene TRBV5-1; 9 nucleotides agree with TRBD1. The V segment lost 4 bases and the J segment 7 bases; nucleotides outside the gene matches: 5. Germline loops: CDR1 SGHRS, CDR2 YFSETQ. The CDR3 length is 13 residues. CDR3 region: CASSGGQGFGYTF. The DNA of the CDR3 is TGCGCCAGCAGCGGGGGACAGGGTTTTGGCTACACCTTC.

The CDR3 sequence: CASSPWDTDQPQHF. CDR3 in DNA: TGTGCCAGCAGCCCTTGGGACACCGATCAGCCCCAGCATTTT. V gene TRBV9 combines with J gene TRBJ1-5, with TRBD1 as a possible D gene (6 bases). The V gene's germline CDR1 is SGDLS and CDR2 YYNGEE. The V end was cut by 4 bases, the J end by 5 bases, with 13 bases between. The CDR3 extends over 14 amino acids.

This chain links TRBV5-1 with TRBJ2-6; TRBD1 matches 8 bases. V was clipped by 0 bases and J by 3 bases; unmatched bases: 8. CDR3 length: 18 residues. CDR1 is SGHRS, CDR2 YFSETQ, per germline. The CDR3 loop reads CASSLVGQGGGGANVLTF. The CDR3 nucleotides are TGCGCCAGCAGCTTGGTCGGACAGGGTGGAGGTGGGGCCAACGTCCTGACTTTC.

The chain recombines TRBV18 with TRBJ2-1, with 8 bases aligning to TRBD2. The J segment lost 0 bases and the V segment lost 2 bases, leaving 9 bases of the junction unmatched. The V gene's germline CDR1 is KGHSH and CDR2 LQKENI. The CDR3 has 18 residues. The CDR3 nucleotides read TGTGCCAGCTCACCATTACTAGCGGAACTGAGCTCCTACAATGAGCAGTTCTTC. Translated, it gives CASSPLLAELSSYNEQFF. The full variable domain, completed using reference TRBV18 and TRBJ2-1, is NAGVMQNPRHLVRRRGQEARLRCSPMKGHSHVYWYRQLPEEGLKFMVYLQKENIIDESGMPKERFSAEFPKEGPSILRIQQVVRGDSAAYFCASSPLLAELSSYNEQFFGPGTRLTVL.

The V call is TRBV27, the J call TRBJ2-3, with D possibly TRBD2 on 5 matching bases. Germline values: CDR1 MNHEY, CDR2 SMNVEV (reference sequence). With 5 bases removed from V and 6 bases from J, the gap between germline ends came to 21 bases. The CDR3 length is 16 residues. CDR3 protein: CASSRQRVQRTDTQYF. The CDR3 DNA reads as TGTGCCAGCAGTCGTCAGAGGGTCCAACGAACGGATACGCAGTATTTT.

V and J are TRBV28 and TRBJ2-7, with D perhaps TRBD1 (5 bases). Deletions cut 5 bases from V and 3 bases from J, with 17 bases between. Germline CDR1 MDHEN, CDR2 SYDVKM. The CDR3 runs to 15 residues. CDR3 nucleotides: TGTGCCAGCAGTAAATTCAGGGTTCGTTACTACGAGCAGTACTTC. It yields the protein CASSKFRVRYYEQYF.

This sequence joins TRBV27 and TRBJ2-2, with D unclear. Trimming took off 3 bases at V and 0 bases at J, with 17 bases between the two ends. Germline V gene sequence: CDR1 MNHEY, CDR2 SMNVEV (reference sequence). The CDR3 is made up of 18 amino acids. CDR3 amino acids: CASSFSALDKTNTGELFF. DNA of the CDR3: TGTGCCAGCAGTTTTTCGGCTCTAGACAAGACGAACACCGGGGAGCTGTTTTTT.

The V call is TRBV6-1, the J call TRBJ2-1, with TRBD2 matching 8 bases. Germline V gene sequence: CDR1 MNHNS, CDR2 SASEGT. This CDR3 is 14 amino acids long. Trimming cost V 6 bases and J 10 bases; bases outside gene matches: 11. CDR3 loop: CASRKAGVALEQFF. As DNA, the CDR3 is TGTGCCAGCAGGAAAGCGGGAGTAGCACTCGAGCAGTTCTTC.